This T cell receptor beta chain is drawn from a study of beta chain features in type 1 diabetes. General study results and limits: Moderately but significantly shorter TCRB CDR3s were found in Type 1 diabetes patients in all four CD4+ subsets. It was among patients, rather than healthy donors, that naive, central memory and Treg TCRB repertoires appeared more similar. PCR might preferentially amplify shorter templates, equally in patients and controls.

Expressed TCRB transcripts got sequenced, as all isolated RNA was reverse transcribed. Clones were sequenced by immunoSEQ multiplex PCR, and TCRdb holds only the in-frame ones, with some missing. The sample holds 120,000 or so clones, roughly 15% seen once. Note on this clone: Its antigen is unidentified.

Trimming stripped 7 bases from V and 6 bases from J, with 19 bases between. CDR1 and CDR2 from the germline V gene are MNHNS and SASEGT. The CDR3 is 15 amino acids. J is TRBJ1-5 and V is TRBV6-1, with D perhaps matching TRBD1 (6 bases). The sample taken for sequencing was central memory CD4+ T cells from blood. This receptor was identified in a man younger than 45 with type 1 diabetes. In DNA form, the CDR3 reads TGTGCCAGCAATCTACAGGGAAAAGTCGGTCAGCCCCAGCATTTT. As protein: CASNLQGKVGQPQHF.